These T cell receptor beta chains were read from a single sample in a study of cytomegalovirus exposure and HLA in healthy donors. The table came from immunoSEQ multiplex PCR; TCRdb's copy has only in-frame clones and leaves some out. The table includes about 130,000 clones, nearly 80% detected once. What was sequenced was PBMCs. The receptor set was obtained from a man aged 25-40 years in good health and CMV-seronegative. Both conserved end residues are part of each CDR3. D genes are given only for firm matches. Some rows have no size entry. The others give once, few or many, or a class for an expanded clone.

D gene,clone size,CDR3 length,V gene,J gene,CDR3 protein,CDR3 DNA
-,-,15,TRBV18,TRBJ2-1,CASSPAGQSYNEQFF,TGTGCCAGCTCACCAGCGGGCCAGTCCTACAATGAGCAGTTCTTC
TRBD1,-,12,TRBV25-1,TRBJ2-5,CATDRDQETQYF,TGTGCCACCGACAGGGACCAAGAGACCCAGTACTTC
TRBD2,few,16,TRBV2,TRBJ2-1,CASSTVAGGPGNEQFF,TGTGCCAGCAGTACTGTAGCGGGAGGGCCAGGGAATGAGCAGTTCTTC
-,-,15,TRBV5-8,TRBJ2-2,CASPRGQLNTGELFF,TGTGCCAGCCCCCGTGGCCAATTGAACACCGGGGAGCTGTTTTTT
-,-,13,TRBV14,TRBJ1-2,CASSQDNSYGYTF,TGTGCCAGCAGCCAAGATAACAGCTATGGCTACACCTTC
TRBD1,-,15,TRBV7-9,TRBJ2-7,CASSLAGTGATGQYF,TGTGCCAGCAGCTTAGCCGGGACAGGGGCCACTGGCCAGTACTTC
TRBD1,-,13,TRBV7-2,TRBJ2-1,CASRTGVGNEQFF,TGTGCCAGTCGGACAGGGGTGGGTAATGAGCAGTTCTTC
TRBD1,-,13,TRBV28,TRBJ2-5,CASTAYRGETQYF,TGTGCCAGCACCGCCTACAGGGGCGAGACCCAGTACTTC
TRBD1,-,16,TRBV18,TRBJ2-7,CASSQSMGGQGAEQYF,TGTGCCAGCTCCCAATCAATGGGCGGACAGGGGGCCGAGCAGTACTTC
TRBD1,once,12,TRBV30,TRBJ2-7,CACGAGGYEQYF,TGTGCCTGCGGGGCAGGGGGTTACGAGCAGTACTTC
-,once,14,TRBV7-2,TRBJ1-2,CASSTRIPNYGYTF,TGTGCCAGCAGCACGAGGATCCCTAACTATGGCTACACCTTC
-,-,12,TRBV28,TRBJ2-7,CASSLISFEQYF,TGTGCCAGCAGTTTAATCTCCTTCGAGCAGTACTTC
TRBD1,-,16,TRBV6-5,TRBJ2-1,CASSYWGQGAYNEQFF,TGTGCCAGCAGTTATTGGGGACAGGGGGCGTATAATGAGCAGTTCTTC
-,-,11,TRBV11-2,TRBJ2-7,CASSYYYEQYF,TGTGCCAGCAGCTACTACTACGAGCAGTACTTC
-,-,13,TRBV25-1,TRBJ2-7,CASSYLESYEQYF,TGTGCCAGCAGCTACCTTGAATCCTACGAGCAGTACTTC
TRBD1,-,14,TRBV30,TRBJ1-2,CAWSGGDRDYGYTF,TGTGCCTGGAGTGGGGGGGACAGGGACTATGGCTACACCTTC
TRBD1,-,13,TRBV10-3,TRBJ1-2,CAIKQTGNYGYTF,TGTGCCATCAAACAGACAGGGAACTATGGCTACACCTTC
-,few,13,TRBV6-5,TRBJ1-2,CASSYGGYYGYTF,TGTGCCAGCAGTTACGGGGGGTACTATGGCTACACCTTC
TRBD2,-,15,TRBV6-6,TRBJ2-2,CASSRAGGGAGELFF,TGTGCCAGCAGTCGAGCGGGAGGCGGGGCCGGGGAGCTGTTTTTT
-,once,12,TRBV30,TRBJ1-3,CAWSPGGNTIYF,TGTGCCTGGAGTCCGGGGGGAAACACCATATATTTT
-,few,12,TRBV29-1,TRBJ1-4,CSVEDSYEKLFF,TGCAGCGTTGAGGACAGCTATGAAAAACTGTTTTTT
-,-,12,TRBV7-2,TRBJ2-7,CASSFLKEEQYF,TGTGCCAGCAGCTTCCTTAAGGAGGAGCAGTACTTC
-,-,14,TRBV18,TRBJ2-5,CASSPRRVTETQYF,TGTGCCAGCTCACCACGCAGGGTGACAGAGACCCAGTACTTC
-,-,15,TRBV9,TRBJ2-7,CASSVATRPVDEQYF,TGTGCCAGCAGCGTGGCGACTCGGCCGGTAGACGAGCAGTACTTC
-,few,16,TRBV4-1,TRBJ1-4,CASSQDLSTVNEKLFF,TGCGCCAGCAGCCAAGATCTTAGCACCGTAAATGAAAAACTGTTTTTT
-,-,16,TRBV21-1,TRBJ2-7,CASSKALRGQVYEQYF,TGTGCCAGCAGCAAAGCTTTACGTGGGCAGGTCTACGAGCAGTACTTC
TRBD1,-,14,TRBV5-4,TRBJ1-3,CASSLDRGVNTIYF,TGTGCCAGCAGCTTGGACAGGGGGGTAAACACCATATATTTT
TRBD2,-,17,TRBV4-1,TRBJ2-1,CASSHPSGRGTYNEQFF,TGCGCCAGCAGCCATCCTAGCGGGAGAGGGACCTACAATGAGCAGTTCTTC
TRBD2,-,15,TRBV6-5,TRBJ2-7,CASTFSGRGVYEQYF,TGTGCCAGCACCTTTAGCGGGAGAGGAGTCTACGAGCAGTACTTC
TRBD1,once,15,TRBV28,TRBJ2-7,CASIPGGQGLREQYF,TGTGCCAGCATTCCCGGAGGACAGGGGCTACGGGAGCAGTACTTC
TRBD1,-,16,TRBV5-1,TRBJ2-1,CASSLGSGQVYNEQFF,TGCGCCAGCAGCTTGGGTTCGGGACAGGTCTATAATGAGCAGTTCTTC
TRBD1,many,14,TRBV5-8,TRBJ2-1,CASSTGTGGNEQFF,TGTGCCAGCAGTACCGGGACAGGGGGCAATGAGCAGTTCTTC
TRBD1,-,15,TRBV28,TRBJ1-5,CASRDTQGGYQPQHF,TGTGCCAGCAGAGATACTCAGGGGGGCTATCAGCCCCAGCATTTT
TRBD1,-,15,TRBV27,TRBJ1-1,CASSSGQGMNTEAFF,TGTGCCAGCAGTTCGGGACAGGGGATGAACACTGAAGCTTTCTTT
-,-,14,TRBV28,TRBJ2-3,CASSFPPAGDTQYF,TGTGCCAGCAGTTTCCCCCCCGCCGGTGATACGCAGTATTTT
TRBD2,-,14,TRBV27,TRBJ2-1,CASRATSAWNEQFF,TGTGCCAGCAGGGCCACTAGCGCCTGGAATGAGCAGTTCTTC
-,-,13,TRBV6-5,TRBJ2-7,CASRGGAGSEQYF,TGTGCCAGCAGGGGGGGGGCCGGTTCCGAGCAGTACTTC
TRBD2,few,16,TRBV7-2,TRBJ2-7,CASSQLAGGGAGEQYF,TGTGCCAGCAGTCAACTAGCGGGAGGAGGGGCGGGGGAGCAGTACTTC
TRBD1,-,16,TRBV6-6,TRBJ2-3,CASTSTQGAFTDTQYF,TGTGCCAGCACTTCAACACAGGGGGCATTCACAGATACGCAGTATTTT
-,-,15,TRBV11-2,TRBJ1-4,CASSVSRGEGEKLFF,TGTGCCAGCAGCGTCAGCAGGGGTGAGGGTGAAAAACTGTTTTTT
TRBD1,-,13,TRBV28,TRBJ1-5,CAGRDRGSQPQHF,TGTGCCGGCCGGGACAGGGGTTCTCAGCCCCAGCATTTT
TRBD2,once,11,TRBV30,TRBJ2-1,CASRRGDEQFF,TGTGCCTCCCGCCGGGGGGATGAGCAGTTCTTC
-,-,14,TRBV5-1,TRBJ1-3,CASSLGPSGNTIYF,TGCGCCAGCAGCTTGGGGCCGTCTGGAAACACCATATATTTT
-,once,16,TRBV5-7,TRBJ1-5,CASSLAAGDSNQPQHF,TGTGCCAGCAGCTTGGCGGCAGGGGATAGCAATCAGCCCCAGCATTTT
-,-,14,TRBV5-1,TRBJ1-5,CASFSAGGLGAQHF,TGCGCCAGCTTCTCGGCCGGGGGGTTAGGGGCGCAGCATTTT
TRBD2,-,15,TRBV10-1,TRBJ2-1,CASSEPGTSSNEQFF,TGCGCCAGCAGTGAACCCGGGACTAGCTCCAATGAGCAGTTCTTC
TRBD1,-,14,TRBV25-1,TRBJ1-3,CASRSGTDGNTIYF,TGTGCCAGCAGATCCGGGACAGATGGAAACACCATATATTTT